This section outlines one T cell receptor (beta chain) sequence together with its context. Antigen: not known. TCRdb independently ran MiXCR on the reads; one entry per CDR3 protein. The table includes hundreds of thousands of distinct CDR3 sequences, around 32% detected once. This sample stems from a study of T cell repertoires in cytomegalovirus infection. For the study at large: Recently identified HLA-C-restricted CMV epitopes were among the peptides used. Through public TCR beta signatures, both CMV infection and matching HLA type were indicated. General observations from the study: Clonotype analysis showed dominance of the ex vivo response by HLA-C-restricted CMV-specific TCR beta clonotypes. The cumulative frequency of public TCR beta families identified carriers of CMV plus the relevant HLA.

V shed 2 bases and J shed 4 bases, with 9 bases lying between them. The V gene's germline CDR1 is GTSNPN and CDR2 SVGIG (reference sequence). This CDR3 contains 13 residues. The sequences come from cultured PBMCs, collected from culture after CMV antigen stimulation. This sequence was found in a human donor in good health (CMV status not recorded). Some clones in this sample may be carry-over from other donors' samples. This chain connects TRBV30 to TRBJ1-5, with no clear D. Here the CDR3 reads CAWSFGGNQPQHF. Here the CDR3 DNA reads TGTGCCTGGAGTTTTGGAGGGAATCAGCCCCAGCATTTT. The full variable domain, completed using reference TRBV30 and TRBJ1-5, is SQTIHQWPATLVQPVGSPLSLECTVEGTSNPNLYWYRQAAGRGLQLLFYSVGIGQISSEVPQNLSASRPQDRQFILSSKKLLLSDSGFYLCAWSFGGNQPQHFGDGTRLSIL.